The TCR beta chain under discussion was sequenced for a study of regulatory T cells in long-lasting Graves disease. HTBI primers from iRepertoire and Arm-PCR of CDR3 regions yielded the TCR beta libraries. TCRdb itself ran the multiplex PCR reads through MiXCR, one entry per CDR3 protein. The profile shows 350,000 to 550,000 distinct CDR3 sequences, more than 13% of them singletons. Study-wide findings and caveats: Newly diagnosed patients shared 1,000 or so public clonotypes; persistent patients shared approximately 2,700.

The germline V gene has CDR1 LGHDT and CDR2 YNNKEL (reference sequence). V lost 1 base to trimming and J lost 7 bases; unmatched junction nucleotides: 5. This CDR3 has 15 residues. Documented time point: newly diagnosed GD, antithyroid drugs for less than 3 months. Extracted RNA from PBMCs served as the source of the TCR library. At least ten counts were recorded for this clonotype. The antigen remains undetermined. Separately, the same data were catalogued under a study of T cells in Graves' hyperthyroidism and ophthalmopathy.

The sequence was obtained from a woman aged 30 to 39 with Graves disease. The sample was peripheral blood mononuclear cells (PBMCs), taken at new diagnosis, from a patient treated with antithyroid drugs. The chain uses TRBV3-1 and TRBJ2-1, with 9 bases fitting TRBD2. CDR3: CASSQVGSGGNEQFF. The CDR3, as DNA: TGTGCCAGCAGCCAAGTAGGCAGCGGGGGGAATGAGCAGTTCTTC.